This T cell receptor beta chain appears in the sequencing data of a study of CD8 T cells in ankylosing spondylitis. The study's findings and limits: Earlier reports found some motif variants in synovial fluid and blood in reactive arthritis. The authors reported significant enrichment of disease-linked clones in matched ankylosing spondylitis synovial fluid. Disease-linked clones were CD8+ and relatively rare in peripheral blood. Within ankylosing spondylitis blood, a TCR beta motif made up of eight highly homologous variants appeared to be characteristic.

As the method for making TCR beta libraries, quantitative 5'-RACE with molecular barcodes was used. Via MiXCR, TCRdb re-called the 5' RACE reads, giving one row per CDR3 protein. The profile covers approximately 440,000 distinct CDR3 sequences, with 15% to 20% appearing a single time and over 0.9% taken by the ten largest. A note on this clonotype: Its antigen is undetermined.

The TCR was taken from a male donor with ankylosing spondylitis. Sequences were obtained from blood, either unsorted or a sorted T cell fraction (not recorded which).

The DNA for the CDR3 is TGTGCCTGGAGTGTAAAGGGGGCGAATACTGAAGCTTTCTTT. It codes for CAWSVKGANTEAFF. This chain uses TRBV30 with TRBJ1-1, with 7 bases lining up with TRBD1. Trimming at V came to 0 bases and at J to 5 bases, leaving 6 bases not matched to a gene. The germline CDR1 and CDR2 sequences are GTSNPN and SVGIG (reference sequence). The CDR3 is 14 residues long.